This paragraph covers one T cell receptor (beta chain) sequence. In its sample, this clone was seen once. It has no known antigen specificity. Qualities for individual bases were not recorded, and no much larger clone is one base off. For this chain, trimming is 1 base at the V end and 6 bases at the J end, and the number of junction bases without a gene match is 5. According to the germline V gene (reference sequence), CDR1 reads SGHAT and CDR2 reads FQDESV. Spanning cysteine to phenylalanine, the CDR3 consists of 14 amino acids. The DNA shown is the 42-base CDR3, in frame from base 1. This record comes from a study of cytomegalovirus exposure and HLA in healthy donors (dated by TCRdb to 2017 to 2019). Background for the entire study: In an earlier analysis of 550 to 750 of the donors, 276 Gb of sequence data and approximately 100 million unique TCR beta sequences from about 180 million T cells were reported. About 300 gigabases of sequencing data and about 92 million unique TCR sequences made up an early release that covered under 750 HLA-typed donors. The genetic ancestry cluster associated with self-reported Caucasian donors included 65% to 90% of the 398 genotyped donors. The study was designed to test whether signatures of past pathogen exposure could be identified by cataloging public T cell receptors. The study used immunosequencing to profile the T cell repertoires of approximately 630 subjects and linked those repertoires to cytomegalovirus serostatus. Along with the approximately 620-subject first cohort, a separate validation cohort of 120 different subjects was used. The study combined high-throughput TCR immunosequencing, statistical association of individual TCRs with disease status, and machine learning to predict cytomegalovirus infection status. In a later analysis, previously published TCR beta repertoires from 666 donors were re-analyzed and high-resolution HLA genotyping was added so that TCR occurrence patterns could be studied. In the later analysis, no new phenotypic data were used to find candidate immune exposures; instead, reliance was placed on TCR beta sequences and their occurrence across donors. An earlier analysis of around 580 of the donors used high-throughput TCR beta sequencing to judge whether each TCR beta V gene segment behaved as functional or pseudogenic. Donor age, sex, ethnicity and CMV serostatus were collected together with the repertoire data. A later genetic analysis used genome-wide SNP genotypes for about 60% of the roughly 700 donors, treating that subset as a discovery cohort. Every discovery cohort repertoire had been produced on one sequencing platform. Class I and class II HLA loci were covered by the typing at four-digit resolution. Typing coverage varied by locus: 629-630 donors for A, B, C, DRB1 and DQB1; more than 500 for DQA1; some 610 for DPA1; 450 to 480 for DPB1. Because of strong linkage in the cohort, roughly five DR-DQ haplotypes were treated as single units for association and clustering. On average, approximately 250,000 unique TCR beta nucleotide sequences were sequenced per donor among 350 to 400 genotyped donors of the cohort, with approximately 18% of those sequences being non-productive. Broad study findings and their caveats: CMV serostatus was the only immune exposure information available for the cohort. Most TCR sequences were seen in very few donors, while some public TCRs were found in many individuals. A group of highly shared sequence variants was considered likely to be a technical artifact of the sequencing pipeline. Correlated functional status among segregating V segments might be attributable to linkage disequilibrium, but an unknown experimental factor could not be ruled out. Cytomegalovirus status was reported to be diagnosed by the classifier with high specificity and sensitivity in both the original and validation cohorts. The authors suggested that the approach could potentially be generalized to other disease states and immunological phenotypes. Broadly in line with IMGT annotations, most TCR beta V segments showed up in productive rearrangements about 87% or about 30% of the time in an earlier analysis of 450 to 600 of the donors. In vitro tests confirmed that three of the cytomegalovirus-associated TCR beta chains recognize cytomegalovirus antigens. This cohort had only TCR beta chains sequenced, and the lack of alpha or paired-chain data limited which features could be detected. Compared with equally common non-associated chains, HLA-associated TCR beta chains in a later analysis were more clonally expanded and had lower generation probabilities. According to a later analysis, most CMV-associated TCR beta chains appeared to be HLA-restricted, and the HLA associations seemed to be driven largely by CMV exposure. The presence/absence analyses assumed that sequencing depth was roughly uniform across donors, and that assumption may not be true. A further reported finding was that TCR beta sequences accurately predicted the HLA-A and HLA-B alleles for most subjects in the first cohort. In a later analysis, several top co-occurrence clusters were reported to appear linked to parvovirus B19, influenza, CMV and Epstein-Barr virus. In a later analysis, TCR association rates were found to vary across HLA loci, with the most associated TCRs seen for DRB1 alleles and the fewest for HLA-C alleles. When HLA alleles, especially DR and DQ, strongly co-occurred, TCR associations were difficult to assign to individual alleles. In a later genetic analysis, fewer N-insertions in productive TCRs were reported among donors in an Asian-associated ancestry cluster than the roughly 640-donor mean. A later analysis associated about 17,000 TCR beta sequences with specific HLA alleles at a false discovery rate of 0.05. Some IMGT-functional V segments, including TRBV6-2 and TRBV6-3, could not be told apart with the 87-base-pair reads, so those segments were excluded. A total of about 150 TCR beta chains were listed by the study as associated with cytomegalovirus. Because HLA typing was missing for some donors at each locus, association tests included only the typed subset. Because counts were too low, seventeen rarely observed V segments, including chromosome 9 orphons, were excluded from the earlier analysis of 587 of the donors. An association between a missense DCLRE1C variant and V-gene and J-gene trimming of TCR beta chains was found in a later genetic analysis and replicated in an independent cohort.

The protocol used for the library was the immunoSEQ multiplex PCR assay. The multiplex PCR relied on a mix of 60 forward primers for TCR Vbeta segments and 13 reverse primers for TCR Jbeta segments. The CDR3 region of rearranged TCR beta genes was amplified from genomic DNA with a multiplex PCR assay. On the Illumina HiSeq System, the amplified TCR beta libraries were sequenced as 87-base-pair reads. On the study's bioinformatics: In a later analysis, tens of millions of unique TCR beta chains were counted across the 500 to 850 repertoires, and approximately 9.9 million of these chains were shared by at least two donors. A nearest-neighbor algorithm error-corrected the raw reads and collapsed the reads into unique sequences, merging closely related sequences to remove PCR and sequencing errors. Alignment of CDR3 sequences to IMGT reference sequences was used to assign V, D and J gene segments. For a sequence to be retained, a match of at least six nucleotides to both a V gene segment and a J gene segment was required. Rearrangements were called productive when the CDR3 lacked stop codons and stayed in frame with V and J; all others were non-productive. Following IMGT convention, CDR3 was defined as the stretch from the second conserved V-encoded cysteine up to the conserved J-encoded phenylalanine. The earlier analysis of fewer than 750 of the donors excluded sequences that lacked an unambiguous match to a single V gene segment. An earlier analysis of 450 to 650 of the donors called V segments functional above 56.7% productive rearrangements and segregating when the between-donor standard deviation exceeded 5%. A statistical classification framework was built for diagnosing cytomegalovirus status from the catalog of TCR beta chain sequences. In a later analysis, V and J genes were assigned by comparing TCR nucleotide sequences against IMGT/GENE-DB human TR gene sequences. In a later analysis, CDR3 sequences and most-parsimonious VDJ recombination scenarios were assigned using the TCRdist pipeline. In a later analysis, each TCR beta chain was defined by its CDR3 amino acid sequence together with its V-gene family, and reads lacking a unique V-gene family were excluded. In a later analysis, around 650 highly shared, low-generation-probability nucleotide sequences were removed to address suspected cross-contamination and a sequencing artifact. In a later analysis, a clonal expansion index was calculated for each public chain from normalized within-repertoire ranks of inferred template counts. A later analysis computed generation probabilities with a VDJ recombination model fitted to out-of-frame rearrangements, and checked the results against IGoR. A later analysis scored TCR-TCR, TCR-HLA and TCR-CMV co-occurrence with hypergeometric tests, applying a repertoire-size bias correction to TCR pairs. A later analysis estimated false discovery rates by permuting HLA or CMV assignments 20 times. A later analysis grouped co-occurring TCRs with DBSCAN, adding TCRdist sequence similarity when clustering within HLA-allele-positive subsets. Repertoires with fewer than 30,000 or more than 120,000 public chains were left out of co-occurrence clustering, as were roughly five repertoires with anomalous nucleotide sharing. In its TCRdb copy, this immuneACCESS table keeps in-frame sequences only and misses some clones. Where compared with another copy, unresolved V genes explain less than half of these, and the others have no known cause. The V and J calls and the clone size are those of that table, but D and trimming were determined from the DNA. Here the sample has 120,000 to 150,000 clones; around 80% occur a single time. In total, the top ten clones hold approximately 2.9% of the sample.

The cohort was made up of approximately 670 healthy bone marrow donors. Cohort members were all nominally healthy when sampled, although unrecorded immune exposures were likely present. The donor was CMV seronegative and belonged to the group of over 300 seronegative cohort members. Each donor provided a peripheral blood sample, and peripheral blood mononuclear cells were used for TCR beta sequencing. The Qiagen DNeasy Blood Extraction Kit was used to extract genomic DNA from the blood cell samples. The TCR comes from a young woman in good health and CMV-seronegative. The rearranged segments are TRBV11-1 and TRBJ1-2, with TRBD1 matching 7 junction bases. The sequencing input was PBMCs. CDR3 protein: CASSLDGQVDGYTF. The sequenced DNA is TGTGCCAGCAGCTTAGACGGACAGGTTGATGGCTACACCTTC.